This TCR beta chain was recovered during a study of CD8 T cells in ankylosing spondylitis. Whole-study results and caveats: Matched synovial fluid from ankylosing spondylitis patients was reported to be enriched for disease-linked clones. Clones that were linked to disease were CD8+ and were relatively rare in peripheral blood. Seemingly characteristic of ankylosing spondylitis blood was a TCR beta motif consisting of about 8 highly homologous variants.

There are a few counts of this clonotype. Its specificity is not known. TCR beta libraries were made by quantitative 5'-RACE with molecular barcodes. In TCRdb, the 5' RACE reads were re-called with MiXCR into one record per CDR3 protein. The table has 150,000 to 200,000 distinct CDR3 sequences, 9.8% seen once; the top ten hold about 16%. The CDR3 has 23 residues. J was trimmed by 5 bases and V by 4 bases; bases with no gene match: 26. Per the germline V gene, CDR1 is LGHDT and CDR2 is YNNKEL (reference sequence). Sample: blood, either unsorted or a sorted T cell fraction (not recorded which). This sequence originates from a female donor with ankylosing spondylitis or in good health (not recorded which). V is TRBV3-1 and J is TRBJ2-3; 14 positions agree with TRBD2. CDR3 residues: CASSPSHRKKGTSGSKGKDTQYF. CDR3 bases: TGTGCCAGCAGCCCTTCTCATAGAAAGAAGGGGACTAGCGGGAGTAAGGGGAAAGATACGCAGTATTTT.